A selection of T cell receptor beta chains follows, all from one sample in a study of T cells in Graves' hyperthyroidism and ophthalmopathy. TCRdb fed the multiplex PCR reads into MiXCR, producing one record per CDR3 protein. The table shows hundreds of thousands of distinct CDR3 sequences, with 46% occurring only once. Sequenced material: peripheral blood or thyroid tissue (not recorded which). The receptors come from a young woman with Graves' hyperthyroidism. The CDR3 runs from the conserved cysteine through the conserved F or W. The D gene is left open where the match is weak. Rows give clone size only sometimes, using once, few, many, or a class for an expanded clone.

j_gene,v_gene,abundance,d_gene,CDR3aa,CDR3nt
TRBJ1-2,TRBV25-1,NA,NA,CASSQDLWDGYTF,TGCGCCAGCAGCCAAGATCTGTGGGACGGCTACACCTTC
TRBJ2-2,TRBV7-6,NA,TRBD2,CASSRGTSNTGELFF,TGTGCCAGCAGCAGGGGGACTAGCAACACCGGGGAGCTGTTTTTT
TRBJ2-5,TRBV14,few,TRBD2,CASSHGTTKETQYF,TGTGCCAGCAGCCACGGGACTACTAAAGAGACCCAGTACTTC
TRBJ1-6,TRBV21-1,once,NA,CASSQRQAYNSPLHF,TGTGCCAGCAGTCAAAGACAGGCGTATAATTCACCCCTCCACTTT
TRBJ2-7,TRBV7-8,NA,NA,CASSLSGLRNEQYF,TGTGCCAGCAGCTTATCAGGGCTCAGGAACGAGCAGTACTTC
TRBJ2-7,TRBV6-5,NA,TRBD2,CASSYGGVLGYEQYF,TGTGCCAGCAGTTACGGGGGGGTCCTGGGCTACGAGCAGTACTTC
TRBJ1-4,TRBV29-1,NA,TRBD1,CSVEGGTGGHEKLFF,TGCAGCGTTGAAGGGGGGACAGGGGGACATGAAAAACTGTTTTTT
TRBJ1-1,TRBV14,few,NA,CASSHRMGSTEAFF,TGTGCCAGCAGCCATAGGATGGGTAGCACTGAAGCTTTCTTT
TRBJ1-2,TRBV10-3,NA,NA,CAISESPNIDGYTF,TGTGCCATCAGTGAGTCTCCCAATATCGATGGCTACACCTTC
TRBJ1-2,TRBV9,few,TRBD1,CASSQGAHGYTF,TGTGCCAGCAGCCAGGGGGCCCATGGCTACACCTTC
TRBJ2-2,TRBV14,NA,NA,CASSQDLSGTATGELFF,TGTGCCAGCAGCCAAGATCTATCCGGGACTGCCACCGGGGAGCTGTTTTTT
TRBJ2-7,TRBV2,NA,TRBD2,CASSPSGRASYEQYF,TGTGCCAGCAGTCCCAGCGGGAGGGCTTCCTACGAGCAGTACTTC
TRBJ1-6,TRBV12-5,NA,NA,CASGLGTNNSPLHF,TGTGCTAGTGGTTTAGGGACAAATAATTCACCCCTCCACTTT
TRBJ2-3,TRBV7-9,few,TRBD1,CASSGTVTDTQYF,TGTGCCAGCAGCGGGACAGTCACAGATACGCAGTATTTT
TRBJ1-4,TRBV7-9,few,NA,CASSQEVLVRINEKLFF,TGTGCCAGCAGCCAAGAGGTACTGGTACGGATTAATGAAAAACTGTTTTTT
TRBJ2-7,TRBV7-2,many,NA,CASSLELAYEQYF,TGTGCCAGCAGCTTAGAGTTGGCCTACGAGCAGTACTTC
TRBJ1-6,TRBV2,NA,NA,CASRLSGDLVPFNSPLHF,TGTGCCAGCAGGCTCTCAGGGGATTTGGTCCCTTTTAATTCACCCCTCCACTTT
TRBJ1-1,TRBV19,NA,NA,CASRGEHRASGTEAFF,TGTGCCAGTAGGGGCGAACACAGGGCCAGTGGCACTGAAGCTTTCTTT
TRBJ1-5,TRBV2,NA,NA,CASRESRGQPQHF,TGTGCCAGCAGGGAGTCGAGGGGGCAGCCCCAGCATTTT
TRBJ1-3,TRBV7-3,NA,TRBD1,CASSPRTGPSSGNTIYF,TGTGCCAGCAGCCCTCGGACAGGACCTAGCTCTGGAAACACCATATATTTT
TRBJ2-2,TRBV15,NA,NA,CATSRDLAGVGGGELFF,TGTGCCACCAGCAGAGATTTGGCAGGGGTAGGAGGCGGGGAGCTGTTTTTT
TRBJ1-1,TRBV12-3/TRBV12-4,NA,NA,CASKIRGANTEAFF,TGTGCCAGCAAAATAAGGGGGGCGAACACTGAAGCTTTCTTT
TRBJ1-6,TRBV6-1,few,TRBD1,CASRSTGGNSPLHF,TGTGCCAGCAGGTCGACAGGGGGTAATTCACCCCTCCACTTT
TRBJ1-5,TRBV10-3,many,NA,CAIGTDGDQPQHF,TGTGCCATTGGGACCGATGGTGATCAGCCCCAGCATTTT
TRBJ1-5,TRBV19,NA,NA,CASSIVYPPNQPQHF,TGTGCCAGTAGTATAGTTTATCCACCTAATCAGCCCCAGCATTTT
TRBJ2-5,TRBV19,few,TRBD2,CASSIGGLADKETQYF,TGTGCCAGTAGTATAGGGGGACTAGCGGACAAGGAGACCCAGTACTTC
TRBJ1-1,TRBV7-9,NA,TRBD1,CASRTGTAIQAFF,TGTGCCAGCAGGACCGGGACAGCGATTCAAGCTTTCTTT
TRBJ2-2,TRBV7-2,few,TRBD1,CASSDRQGADTGELFF,TGTGCCAGCAGTGACCGACAGGGGGCAGACACCGGGGAGCTGTTTTTT
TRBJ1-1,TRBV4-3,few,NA,CASSQVLEVRAFF,TGCGCCAGCAGCCAAGTTCTGGAGGTCAGAGCTTTCTTT